These 32 T cell receptor beta chains were all obtained from the same sample, sequenced in a study of T-cell memory formation after mild COVID-19. One entry per CDR3 protein results from TCRdb running MiXCR on the 5' RACE reads. Of just under 350,000 distinct CDR3 sequences listed, 10% to 15% were seen once; the top ten hold over 20%. The sample taken for sequencing was PBMCs or a T cell subset sorted from them (not recorded which). Receptors were obtained from a man aged 18 to 29 who had mild COVID-19 (a few samples of this study predate the infection). Cell type and time point are not known.

This clonotype showed up just a few times. V usage is TRBV20-1 and J usage is TRBJ2-7; D remains ambiguous. The CDR3 runs 12 residues. Trimming took off 7 bases at V and 3 bases at J, with 13 bases between the two ends. The germline CDR1 and CDR2 sequences are DFQATT and SNEGSKA (reference sequence). The CDR3 region is CSGRVGGYEQYF. The DNA of the CDR3 is TGCAGTGGTCGAGTCGGCGGCTACGAGCAGTACTTC.

This clonotype has ten or more counts. This chain uses TRBV6-1 with TRBJ2-1; 7 bases agree with TRBD2. Losses at the gene ends were 6 bases for V and 2 bases for J; bases not matched to a gene: 13. The germline CDR1 and CDR2 sequences are MNHNS and SASEGT. This CDR3 contains 17 residues. CDR3 bases: TGTGCCAGCAGAGGAATTGCCAGCGGGACGACCTACAATGAGCAGTTCTTC. It yields the protein CASRGIASGTTYNEQFF.

This clonotype was detected only a few times. The chain employs TRBV3-1 and TRBJ2-5; 11 bases match TRBD2. Germline CDR1 LGHDT, CDR2 YNNKEL (reference sequence). CDR3 length: 17 amino acids. Trimming at V came to 5 bases and at J to 0 bases, leaving 8 bases not matched to a gene. The CDR3 here is CASSSTSGGQYQETQYF. In nucleotides, the CDR3 is TGTGCCAGCAGCTCCACTAGCGGGGGCCAGTACCAAGAGACCCAGTACTTC.

V is TRBV20-1 and J is TRBJ1-3; D gene uncertain. The CDR3 covers 14 residues. Trimming pared 0 bases from V and 1 base from J, leaving 7 bases between. Germline loops: CDR1 DFQATT, CDR2 SNEGSKA (reference sequence). The CDR3, as DNA: TGCAGTGCTAGAGATGTCCATTCTGGAAACACCATATATTTT. Its protein is CSARDVHSGNTIYF.

There are many counts of this clonotype. The chain has TRBV7-8 and TRBJ1-6, with a tentative D call TRBD1 (6 bases). The ends were cut back, 6 bases at V and 0 bases at J, with 12 bases in the middle. Per the germline V gene, CDR1 is SGHVS and CDR2 is FQNEAQ. This CDR3 spans 16 amino acids. In DNA form, the CDR3 reads TGTGCCAGCAGTTACAGGGAGAGCTCCTATAATTCACCCCTCCACTTT. This encodes CASSYRESSYNSPLHF.

This clonotype showed up many times. CDR3 in amino acids: CASSYGQMNTGELFF. CDR3 bases: TGTGCCAGCAGTTACGGACAGATGAACACCGGGGAGCTGTTTTTT. The rearrangement links TRBV6-5 to TRBJ2-2, with D perhaps matching TRBD1 (6 bases). The CDR3 contains 15 residues. Trimming took 2 bases from V and 1 from J, leaving 8 bases between them. The germline V gene has CDR1 MNHEY and CDR2 SVGAGI.

The chain links TRBV6-6 to TRBJ2-4; D possibly corresponds to TRBD2 (7 bases). Germline lookup yields CDR1 MNHNY and CDR2 SVGAGI (reference sequence). V was clipped by 6 bases and J by 8 bases, with 17 bases between them. The CDR3 consists of 14 residues. The CDR3 region is CASSRGGDVDIQYF. The CDR3 nucleotides read TGTGCCAGCAGCAGAGGGGGGGATGTGGACATTCAGTACTTC.

This clonotype turned up a few times. The J gene is TRBJ2-5, the V gene TRBV5-1, with unresolved D. The CDR3 has 15 residues. Germline CDR1 and CDR2: SGHRS and YFSETQ. V was pared by 4 bases and J by 3 bases, with 16 bases between. CDR3 sequence (DNA): TGCGCCAGCAGCCACGCCCCTCTCCCCGAAGAGACCCAGTACTTC. Protein product: CASSHAPLPEETQYF.

In this sample, this clonotype turned up a few times. This sequence joins TRBV3-1 and TRBJ2-4; D is perhaps TRBD2 (6 bases). With 4 bases removed from V and 0 bases from J, the gap between germline ends came to 10 bases. Germline V gives CDR1 LGHDT, CDR2 YNNKEL (reference sequence). This CDR3 has 15 residues. DNA for the CDR3: TGTGCCAGCAGCCGACCGGGACTAGCCAAAAACATTCAGTACTTC. The encoded protein is CASSRPGLAKNIQYF.

DNA for the CDR3: TGCGCCAGCAGCCAAGAACTGGGGGCGTACGAGCAGTACGTC. This sequence encodes CASSQELGAYEQYV. The chain carries TRBV4-1 and TRBJ2-7, with D possibly TRBD1 on 6 matching bases. Germline CDR1 is MGHRA and CDR2 is YSYEKL. Trimming cost V 0 bases and J 4 bases, with 10 bases left between them. The CDR3 runs to 14 residues.

This chain joins TRBV12-3 or TRBV12-4 and TRBJ1-2; no reliable D call. The CDR3 is made up of 12 amino acids. V was shortened by 6 bases and J by 5 bases, with 10 bases between the two germline ends. DNA of the CDR3: TGTGCCAGCAGGACGGACGGTTATGGCTACACCTTC. Translated, it gives CASRTDGYGYTF.

The J gene is TRBJ2-1, the V gene TRBV3-1; no definite D call. The CDR3 contains 14 residues. Trimming removed 4 bases at V and 2 bases at J, with 9 bases between. Germline-derived CDR1 and CDR2 are LGHDT and YNNKEL (reference sequence). In DNA form, the CDR3 reads TGTGCCAGCAGCCGACTGGGTACCTACAATGAGCAGTTCTTC. Translating it yields CASSRLGTYNEQFF.

This clonotype was recorded at least ten times. The V call is TRBV7-2, the J call TRBJ2-2; D remains ambiguous. Germline V lookup: CDR1 SGHTA, CDR2 FQGNSA. The CDR3 is made up of 13 amino acids. V lost 5 bases, J lost 6 bases, and 10 bases lay in between. The CDR3 loop reads CASSPSKAGELFF. CDR3 in DNA: TGTGCCAGCAGCCCATCCAAGGCCGGGGAGCTGTTTTTT.

The V gene is TRBV2, the J gene TRBJ1-1; 8 bases line up with TRBD1. From germline, CDR1 is SNHLY and CDR2 FYNNEI. This CDR3 has 11 residues. The V segment lost 7 bases and the J segment 11 bases; nucleotides outside the gene matches: 6. The CDR3 loop is CASTRQGSAFF. Here the CDR3 DNA reads TGTGCCAGCACCAGACAGGGGTCGGCTTTCTTT.

This clonotype has just a few counts. The CDR3 loop is CASSQDLPGVTGNTIYF. DNA for the CDR3: TGCGCCAGCAGCCAAGATCTCCCGGGGGTGACTGGAAACACCATATATTTT. This chain uses TRBV4-3 with TRBJ1-3; maybe TRBD1 (5 bases). Trimming took 0 bases from V and 2 from J, leaving 14 bases between them. This CDR3 has 17 residues. Germline V gene lookup returns CDR1 LGHNA and CDR2 YSLEER.

This chain connects TRBV5-6 to TRBJ2-5; 7 bases line up with TRBD2. The germline V gene has CDR1 SGHDT and CDR2 YYEEEE. The CDR3 runs to 17 residues. V was pared by 4 bases and J by 4 bases, with 16 bases of the junction left unmatched. The CDR3 DNA reads as TGTGCCAGCAGCCCGAGACCCCCCAGCGGGGACCGAGAGACCCAGTACTTC. Translated, it gives CASSPRPPSGDRETQYF.

This clonotype occurred a few times. V gene TRBV4-3 combines with J gene TRBJ2-2; TRBD1 agrees at 8 bases. With V trimmed by 0 bases and J by 2 bases, 11 bases remained unmatched. The CDR3 consists of 19 residues. Germline lookup yields CDR1 LGHNA and CDR2 YSLEER. The CDR3 DNA follows: TGCGCCAGCAGCCAAGAAATCGTCAGGGGGCTAGCCAACACCGGGGAGCTGTTTTTT. Translation: CASSQEIVRGLANTGELFF.

The table lists this clonotype with a few counts. The chain links TRBV27 to TRBJ2-3; no firm D call. Trimming removed 0 bases from V and 1 base from J, with 5 bases in between. Germline V gene lookup returns CDR1 MNHEY and CDR2 SMNVEV (reference sequence). The length of the CDR3 is 14 residues. CDR3 sequence: CASSLSARTDTQYF. The CDR3 region has the DNA TGTGCCAGCAGTTTATCGGCCCGCACAGATACGCAGTATTTT.

With regard to this clonotype: One end of the junction does not line up with germline, which may come from a read error. The chain joins TRBV19 to TRBJ1-5; no clear D gene. Germline V gene lookup returns CDR1 LNHDA and CDR2 SQIVND (reference sequence). The CDR3 runs to 14 residues. DNA of the CDR3: TGTGCCAGAAGTAGTTCGGATAGCAATCAGCCCCAGCATTTT. Amino acids: CARSSSDSNQPQHF.

In this sample, this clonotype turned up a few times. The rearrangement uses TRBV5-1 and TRBJ2-3; tentatively, D is TRBD2 (6 bases). Germline CDR1 and CDR2: SGHRS and YFSETQ. The CDR3 has 17 residues. Between the trimmed V and J ends, which lost 4 bases and 0 bases, there was a span of 18 bases. This chain's CDR3 is CASSPPRTGVSTDTQYF. In DNA form, the CDR3 reads TGCGCCAGCAGCCCACCGCGGACGGGAGTTAGCACAGATACGCAGTATTTT. Variable domain in full (rest from reference TRBV5-1 and TRBJ2-3): KAGVTQTPRYLIKTRGQQVTLSCSPISGHRSVSWYQQTPGQGLQFLFEYFSETQRNKGNFPGRFSGRQFSNSRSEMNVSTLELGDSALYLCASSPPRTGVSTDTQYFGPGTRLTVL.

The rearrangement joins TRBV6-6 to TRBJ1-2; possibly TRBD1 for D (6 bases). Germline CDR1 is MNHNY and CDR2 is SVGAGI (reference sequence). The CDR3 has 14 amino acids. Trimming removed 6 bases at V and 8 bases at J, with 19 bases between. Written as DNA, the CDR3 is TGTGCCAGCAGACCTCCGGGACACCCAGACGGCTACACCTTC. Protein product: CASRPPGHPDGYTF.

The CDR3 DNA is TGTGCCAGCAGCCAAGTCAGGAACTGGGGTGAAGCTTTCTTT. It encodes CASSQVRNWGEAFF. The chain recombines TRBV3-1 with TRBJ1-1; D remains ambiguous. Between the trimmed V and J ends, which lost 1 base and 7 bases, there was a span of 13 bases. Germline CDR1 reads LGHDT; CDR2 reads YNNKEL (reference sequence). The CDR3 has 14 residues.

This clonotype has at least ten counts. This rearrangement joins TRBV6-1 to TRBJ2-3, with D unclear. In germline, CDR1 is MNHNS, CDR2 SASEGT. The CDR3 covers 13 residues. The V gene lost 3 bases and the J gene lost 4 bases, with 8 bases spanning the gap. The CDR3 region has the DNA TGTGCCAGCAGTGACCGCCAGCCAGATACGCAGTATTTT. This gives the protein CASSDRQPDTQYF.

This clonotype was detected a few times. The chain recombines TRBV20-1 with TRBJ1-2; D perhaps matches TRBD1 (5 bases). This CDR3 contains 14 residues. The germline gives CDR1 DFQATT, CDR2 SNEGSKA (reference sequence). V was cut by 0 bases and J by 5 bases, with 13 bases left in between. CDR3 region: CSARDWGSSYGYTF. The CDR3 bases are TGCAGTGCTAGAGATTGGGGCAGTTCGTATGGCTACACCTTC.

The chain combines TRBV4-2 with TRBJ2-7; D is possibly TRBD1 (7 bases). Trimming shortened V by 4 bases and J by 5 bases, and 15 bases separated the two germline ends. The CDR3 loop spans 14 amino acids. The germline gives CDR1 LGHNA, CDR2 YNFKEQ. The CDR3 nucleotides are TGTGCCAGCAGCCCCAGGGGGGTGGGCGACGAGCAGTACTTC. Its protein is CASSPRGVGDEQYF.

This clonotype has a handful of counts. The CDR3 spells CASSYSAAGELFF. The CDR3 DNA sequence: TGTGCCAGCAGTTACTCGGCAGCCGGGGAGCTGTTTTTT. V is TRBV6-2 or TRBV6-3 and J is TRBJ2-2; D is unclear. The V gene lost 0 bases and the J gene lost 6 bases, with 5 bases spanning the gap. The CDR3 is 13 amino acids. The germline gives CDR1 MNHEY, CDR2 SVGEGT.

The chain is built from TRBV4-2 and TRBJ1-2, with TRBD1 identical over 10 bases. The CDR3 totals 15 residues. Per germline, CDR1 LGHNA and CDR2 YNFKEQ. Trimming removed 2 bases from V and 7 bases from J; junction bases left unmatched: 7. CDR3 in amino acids: CASSQLQDRGAGYTF. The CDR3 bases are TGTGCCAGCAGCCAACTTCAGGACAGGGGGGCTGGCTACACCTTC.

There are many counts of this clonotype. This chain joins TRBV7-3 and TRBJ2-1; possibly TRBD1 for D (5 bases). Germline CDR1 SGHTA, CDR2 FQGTGA. V was trimmed by 1 base and J by 3 bases, leaving 10 bases between them. The CDR3 length is 15 residues. The CDR3, as DNA: TGTGCCAGCAGCTTAAACTCAGGGCTCTACAATGAGCAGTTCTTC. This gives the protein CASSLNSGLYNEQFF.

At least ten counts were recorded for this clonotype. The genes are TRBV6-5 and TRBJ2-5; 14 bases fit TRBD2. Per the germline V gene, CDR1 is MNHEY and CDR2 is SVGAGI. This CDR3 is built from 16 residues. J was trimmed by 7 bases and V by 5 bases; bases with no gene match: 9. CDR3 sequence reads: CASSRGLAGGSGTQYF. In DNA form, the CDR3 reads TGTGCCAGCAGTCGCGGACTAGCGGGGGGCTCGGGGACCCAGTACTTC.

The chain is built from TRBV5-1 and TRBJ1-1; D is uncertain. Germline CDR1 and CDR2: SGHRS and YFSETQ. The CDR3 contains 14 residues. V was trimmed by 0 bases and J by 5 bases, leaving 11 bases between them. CDR3: CASSLAFDGTEAFF. The DNA of the CDR3 is TGCGCCAGCAGCTTGGCTTTCGACGGTACTGAAGCTTTCTTT.

This clonotype turned up a few times. This rearrangement joins TRBV9 to TRBJ1-1; maybe TRBD1 (6 bases). Germline assignment: CDR1 SGDLS and CDR2 YYNGEE. CDR3 length: 15 amino acids. The germline V and J ends were trimmed by 5 bases and 4 bases, with 18 bases remaining between them. Here the CDR3 DNA reads TGTGCCAGCAGTCGTAAAAGGGAGGGGGTCACTGAAGCTTTCTTT. It codes for CASSRKREGVTEAFF.

The rearrangement joins TRBV29-1 to TRBJ1-2; a possible D gene is TRBD1 (5 bases). Between the trimmed V and J ends, which lost 0 bases and 1 base, there was a span of 6 bases. CDR1 SQVTM and CDR2 ANQGSEA come from the germline V gene. This CDR3 has 13 amino acids. The CDR3 loop reads CSVEEGVNYGYTF. For the CDR3, the DNA is TGCAGCGTTGAAGAGGGGGTTAACTATGGCTACACCTTC.